This T cell receptor (beta chain) was identified during a study of breast tumors, draining lymph nodes, adjacent tissues. Study-wide results and caveats: Compared with lymph nodes, tumors were less diverse; compared with nontumor tissue, more.

Germline CDR1 ENHRY, CDR2 SYGVKD. The CDR3 contains 11 residues. V was cut by 4 bases and J by 8 bases, with 6 bases left in between. Breast cancer patients provided tissue from their axillary draining lymph nodes. TCRdb re-called the multiplex PCR reads through MiXCR, storing one row per CDR3 protein. The top ten clones hold about 3.9% of a sample with some 250,000 distinct CDR3 sequences, less than 40% of them seen once. This clonotype came up many times. Its cognate antigen is unknown. Sequenced sample: axillary lymph node tissue. The chain is built from TRBV10-3 and TRBJ1-3; D gene unclear. The source is a female donor with breast cancer. Some clones in this sample may be carry-over from other donors' samples. As DNA, the CDR3 is TGTGCCATCAGTGGGAGAGACACCATATATTTT. It specifies CAISGRDTIYF.